The 10 T cell receptor beta chains presented below share a single source sample, sequenced in a study of tumor-infiltrating lymphocytes in primary liver carcinoma. Production of TCR beta cDNA used approximately 0.55 ug total RNA together with a constant-region primer. Amplification in three nested multiplex PCR rounds with slightly modified ARM-PCR gave rise to TCR beta libraries. TRBV1-TRBV30 forward primers paired with a C-beta reverse primer drove the first two PCR rounds, roughly 10 cycles each. TCRdb processed the multiplex PCR reads anew with MiXCR; each CDR3 protein has one entry. The table records approximately 92,000 distinct CDR3 sequences, about 73% of them present only once. Joint extraction of RNA and DNA used about 17-32 mg of bulk tissue that was unsorted. Sample: tumor-adjacent normal liver tissue. These TCRs come from a middle-aged man with primary liver carcinoma and hepatitis B virus infection.

The rearrangement uses TRBV16 and TRBJ1-4; D is ambiguous. CDR1 is KGHSY and CDR2 is FQNENV in the germline V gene. This CDR3 has 11 residues. The V end lost 6 bases, the J end lost 7 bases, and 6 bases lay between the germline ends. CDR3 nucleotides: TGTGCCAGCAGTACCAGTGAAAAACTGTTTTTT. Residues: CASSTSEKLFF.

Details on this clonotype: Since no conserved phenylalanine or tryptophan closes the CDR3, a read error is the likely cause. The CDR3 loop is CASSLEAAENYDYTI. The CDR3 region has the DNA TGTGCCAGCAGCTTAGAGGCAGCCGAAAACTATGACTACACCATC. The chain combines TRBV11-2 with TRBJ1-2; D remains unclear. The CDR3 length is 15 residues. The germline V gene has CDR1 SGHAT and CDR2 FQNNGV.

This clonotype has at least ten counts. V is TRBV4-1 and J is TRBJ2-2, with no clear D. The germline V gene encodes CDR1 MGHRA and CDR2 YSYEKL. The germline V and J ends were trimmed by 4 bases and 6 bases, with 9 bases remaining between them. This CDR3 has 13 amino acids. CDR3 bases: TGCGCCAGCAGCCTGGTCCCCCCCGGGGAGCTGTTTTTT. It is translated as CASSLVPPGELFF.

To note about this clonotype: At one boundary the junction diverges from the germline segment, which might be a read error. The chain employs TRBV11-1 and TRBJ2-3; the match to TRBD2 covers 8 bases. There are 16 residues in the CDR3. From germline, CDR1 is SGHAT and CDR2 FQDESV (reference sequence). CDR3 DNA sequence: TGTGCCTGCAGCCTCAGGACTAGCACACAAACAGATACGCAATATTTT. This translates into CACSLRTSTQTDTQYF.

This clonotype was found a few times. The CDR3 carries no conserved terminal phenylalanine or tryptophan, so it likely arises from a read error. The V call is TRBV29-1, the J call TRBJ2-1; 14 nucleotides agree with TRBD2. Germline values: CDR1 SQVTM, CDR2 ANQGSEA. Losses at the gene ends were 7 bases for V and 7 bases for J; bases not matched to a gene: 3. The CDR3 loop spans 13 amino acids. This CDR3 is CSAGTSGRNEQFL. The CDR3 coding sequence is TGCAGCGCTGGGACTAGCGGGAGAAATGAGCAGTTCCTC.

The V call is TRBV7-9, the J call TRBJ2-7; D not resolved. Germline CDR1 is SEHNR and CDR2 is FQNEAQ (reference sequence). Between the trimmed V and J ends, which lost 5 bases and 9 bases, there was a span of 14 bases. This CDR3 region has 12 residues. CDR3 DNA sequence: TGTGCCAGCAGCCACACAAGGTTAAGGCAGTACTTC. Translation: CASSHTRLRQYF.

Comment on this clonotype: A read error is likely, as this CDR3 ends without the conserved phenylalanine or tryptophan. The V gene is TRBV6-5, the J gene TRBJ1-5; 8 bases agree with TRBD1. The CDR3 contains 15 residues. Unmatched junction bases numbered 7, after V lost 6 bases and J lost 3 bases. Germline CDR1 reads MNHEY; CDR2 reads SVGAGI. The CDR3 nucleotides are TGTGCCAGCAGCCCGACAGGGGCCCCCAATCAGCCCCAGCATTCT. Protein: CASSPTGAPNQPQHS.

The sample holds many counts of this clonotype. The CDR3 region is CASSLVHSDYEQYF. The CDR3 nucleotides are TGTGCCAGCAGCCTTGTACATAGCGACTACGAGCAGTACTTC. This chain connects TRBV12-3 or TRBV12-4 to TRBJ2-7; tentatively, D is TRBD2 (5 bases). The CDR3 length is 14 residues. The V end lost 6 bases, the J end lost 3 bases, and 15 bases lay between the germline ends.

In its sample, this clonotype was seen once. The junction shows a germline mismatch at one end, possibly a read error. This chain connects TRBV6-5 to TRBJ2-6; 8 bases fit TRBD1. The CDR3 loop spans 18 amino acids. The germline CDR1 and CDR2 sequences are MNHEY and SVGAGI. The CDR3 loop is CASSLWTGMKAGVNVLTF. The CDR3 region has the DNA TGTGCCAGCAGTCTCTGGACAGGGATGAAGGCTGGGGTCAACGTCCTGACTTTC.

Comments on this clonotype: A read error is likely, as this CDR3 ends without the conserved phenylalanine or tryptophan. The genes are TRBV28 and TRBJ1-5; D is undetermined. Trimming removed 3 bases from V and 3 bases from J, with 12 bases in between. Per germline, CDR1 MDHEN and CDR2 SYDVKM. There are 15 residues in the CDR3. CDR3 sequence reads: CASSFDGPYNQPQHS. In nucleotides, the CDR3 is TGTGCCAGCAGTTTCGACGGGCCCTACAATCAGCCCCAGCATTCT.